This TCR beta chain was identified during a study of blood T cell repertoires in COVID-19. Whole-study context: Acute-phase and convalescent COVID-19 samples originated in the United States, Italy and Spain. PBMCs, B-cell-depleted T cells, or T cells provided the cDNA or gDNA that made up the material.

Authors' methods: Using reference gene primer amplification, nucleated cell counts were estimated. TCRdb keeps only in-frame clones here, not all; method: immunoSEQ multiplex PCR. The V and J calls and clone size are taken from that table; D and trimming were inferred from the DNA. The profile shows nearly 60,000 clones, 90% of them singletons. This clonotype was sampled from a man aged 60 to 69 with active COVID-19. The sample was peripheral blood.

The DNA for the CDR3 is TGTGCCAGCAGCTTATCCCAGGGGCTGGCCGGGGAGCTGTTTTTT. Amino acids: CASSLSQGLAGELFF. The chain joins TRBV7-2 to TRBJ2-2, with D possibly being TRBD1 (6 bases). V was shortened by 2 bases and J by 6 bases, with 13 bases between the two germline ends. This CDR3 has 15 amino acids. Germline assignment: CDR1 SGHTA and CDR2 FQGNSA.